These 20 T cell receptor beta chains share one sample of origin, sequenced in a study of blood T cell repertoires in COVID-19. The data were produced by immunoSEQ multiplex PCR, yet TCRdb's version contains in-frame clones alone and is incomplete. Among roughly 100,000 clones, around 87% were seen once, and the ten largest hold around 3%. The sample consisted of peripheral blood. The receptor set was obtained from a man in his fifties with active or convalescent COVID-19.

This chain joins TRBV10-1 and TRBJ1-2, with D perhaps matching TRBD1 (6 bases). V was clipped by 6 bases and J by 8 bases, with 19 bases between them. The germline CDR1 and CDR2 sequences are WNHNN and SYGVQD (reference sequence). The CDR3 runs 14 residues. This chain's CDR3 is CASSDTGSPSGYTF. The CDR3 region has the DNA TGCGCCAGCAGCGATACAGGGAGCCCGTCCGGCTACACCTTC.

V usage is TRBV6-6 and J usage is TRBJ1-6; 9 nucleotides agree with TRBD1. There are 15 residues in the CDR3. The V and J ends lost 6 bases and 6 bases, in that order; junction bases with no gene match: 6. Per germline, CDR1 MNHNY and CDR2 SVGAGI (reference sequence). This CDR3 is CASRPQDRGNSPLHF. CDR3 nucleotide sequence: TGTGCCAGCAGACCTCAGGACAGGGGTAATTCACCCCTCCACTTT.

The chain carries TRBV19 and TRBJ2-1; D remains ambiguous. The CDR3 totals 15 residues. The germline V gene encodes CDR1 LNHDA and CDR2 SQIVND (reference sequence). Trimming cost V 3 bases and J 0 bases, with 9 bases left between them. The CDR3 is CASSMRGNSYNEQFF. The CDR3 DNA reads TGTGCCAGTAGTATGCGAGGTAACTCCTACAATGAGCAGTTCTTC.

V and J are TRBV23-1 and TRBJ1-4; TRBD1 is a possible D gene (5 bases). TRBV23-1 is marked as an open reading frame, function uncertain. V was pared by 2 bases and J by 7 bases, with 14 bases between. The CDR3 is 15 amino acids. The CDR3 DNA sequence: TGCGCCAGCAGTCAAAATCAGGGCCTAGTTGAAAAACTGTTTTTT. Protein product: CASSQNQGLVEKLFF.

The genes are TRBV2 and TRBJ2-4; TRBD1 might be the D (7 bases). Per the germline V gene, CDR1 is SNHLY and CDR2 is FYNNEI. V lost 5 bases, J lost 0 bases, and 14 bases lay in between. This CDR3 spans 16 amino acids. The CDR3 spells CASSRAGQLAKNIQYF. In DNA form, the CDR3 reads TGTGCCAGCAGTCGTGCGGGACAGCTAGCCAAAAACATTCAGTACTTC.

The chain employs TRBV28 and TRBJ1-2; the match to TRBD1 covers 10 bases. Germline V gene data show CDR1 as MDHEN and CDR2 as SYDVKM. The junction had 3 bases not matched to a gene; V was cut back by 5 bases and J by 3 bases. CDR3 size: 14 residues. This chain's CDR3 is CASSEGQGHYGYTF. CDR3 in DNA: TGTGCCAGCAGTGAGGGACAGGGGCACTATGGCTACACCTTC.

The CDR3 region is CASAPTGPTGELFF. The CDR3 DNA sequence: TGCGCCAGCGCGCCGACAGGACCCACCGGGGAGCTGTTTTTT. This rearrangement joins TRBV5-1 to TRBJ2-2, with D possibly being TRBD1 (6 bases). The ends were cut back, 7 bases at V and 4 bases at J, with 14 bases in the middle. In germline, CDR1 is SGHRS, CDR2 YFSETQ. This CDR3 has 14 residues.

The chain joins TRBV28 to TRBJ1-2, with 7 bases fitting TRBD1. Looked up from germline, CDR1 is MDHEN and CDR2 is SYDVKM. V dropped 4 bases and J dropped 8; count of bases not matched to a gene: 10. CDR3 size: 14 residues. The CDR3 DNA reads TGTGCCAGCAGTTCCCAGGGGGGCACTTACGGCTACACCTTC. Residues: CASSSQGGTYGYTF.

V is TRBV28 and J is TRBJ1-2, with D perhaps TRBD1 (5 bases). This CDR3 is 16 amino acids long. CDR1 and CDR2 from the germline V gene are MDHEN and SYDVKM. V lost 6 bases to trimming and J lost 4 bases, with 21 bases between them. CDR3 nucleotide sequence: TGTGCCAGCAGCACAGGTACTGGGCGTCTCGGCTATGGCTACACCTTC. It yields the protein CASSTGTGRLGYGYTF.

The CDR3 DNA follows: TGTGCCAGCAGCGTGGGACACGTGGGCACCGGGGAGCTGTTTTTT. Residues: CASSVGHVGTGELFF. The chain combines TRBV5-4 with TRBJ2-2; a possible D gene is TRBD1 (6 bases). CDR1 is SGHNT and CDR2 is YYREEE in the germline V gene (reference sequence). CDR3 length: 15 residues. V shed 4 bases and J shed 4 bases, with 14 bases lying between them. The whole variable domain, filled in from reference TRBV5-4 and TRBJ2-2, reads ETGVTQSPTHLIKTRGQQVTLRCSSQSGHNTVSWYQQALGQGPQFIFQYYREEENGRGNFPPRFSGLQFPNYSSELNVNALELDDSALYLCASSVGHVGTGELFFGEGSRLTVL.

This sequence joins TRBV5-1 and TRBJ2-5; tentatively, D is TRBD1 (5 bases). The germline gives CDR1 SGHRS, CDR2 YFSETQ. This CDR3 spans 15 amino acids. V was cut by 1 base and J by 1 base, with 11 bases left in between. CDR3 coding DNA: TGCGCCAGCAGCTTGTGGGGCCAAAGCCAAGAGACCCAGTACTTC. Protein sequence: CASSLWGQSQETQYF.

A single count supports this clone. Other DNA sequences from this sample encode an identical CDR3 as well. The chain's CDR3 is CASSTGQSTDTQYF. The CDR3 DNA is TGCGCCAGCAGCACGGGACAGAGCACAGATACGCAGTATTTT. The V and J genes are TRBV5-1 and TRBJ2-3; 7 positions match TRBD1. CDR1 and CDR2 (germline): SGHRS, YFSETQ. The CDR3 consists of 14 residues. With 4 bases clipped from V and 0 bases from J, the junction kept 2 bases outside the gene matches. Full variable domain (rest looked up from reference TRBV5-1 and TRBJ2-3): KAGVTQTPRYLIKTRGQQVTLSCSPISGHRSVSWYQQTPGQGLQFLFEYFSETQRNKGNFPGRFSGRQFSNSRSEMNVSTLELGDSALYLCASSTGQSTDTQYFGPGTRLTVL.

This sequence joins TRBV5-1 and TRBJ1-1; D unresolved. Germline assignment: CDR1 SGHRS and CDR2 YFSETQ. The CDR3 totals 16 residues. Trimming left V 1 base short and J 5 bases short, with 18 bases between. The CDR3: CASSLKNPGIGTEAFF. DNA of the CDR3: TGCGCCAGCAGCTTGAAAAATCCCGGGATTGGGACTGAAGCTTTCTTT.

This chain connects TRBV6-5 to TRBJ2-1; tentative D call: TRBD1 (7 bases). The ends were cut back, 4 bases at V and 9 bases at J, with 19 bases in the middle. Germline values: CDR1 MNHEY, CDR2 SVGAGI. The CDR3 is made up of 15 amino acids. The CDR3 protein is CASSSGGQGRGEQFF. The CDR3 nucleotides are TGTGCCAGCAGTTCAGGGGGGCAGGGTCGAGGTGAGCAGTTCTTC.

In its sample, this clone was seen once. CDR3 region: CASSLLQGTHNEQFF. The CDR3 region has the DNA TGTGCCAGCAGCTTATTACAGGGGACTCACAATGAGCAGTTCTTC. The chain joins TRBV11-2 to TRBJ2-1, with D possibly matching TRBD1 (7 bases). Trimming took off 2 bases at V and 5 bases at J, with 13 bases between the two ends. Germline V gene lookup returns CDR1 SGHAT and CDR2 FQNNGV. This CDR3 spans 15 amino acids. The full variable domain, completed using reference TRBV11-2 and TRBJ2-1, is EAGVAQSPRYKIIEKRQSVAFWCNPISGHATLYWYQQILGQGPKLLIQFQNNGVVDDSQLPKDRFSAERLKGVDSTLKIQPAKLEDSAVYLCASSLLQGTHNEQFFGPGTRLTVL.

This rearrangement joins TRBV2 to TRBJ1-5, with unresolved D. Germline V CDR1 and CDR2: SNHLY, FYNNEI. Trimming cost V 3 bases and J 0 bases, with 6 bases left between them. There are 14 residues in the CDR3. The CDR3 protein is CASSDRNSNQPQHF. As DNA, the CDR3 is TGTGCCAGCAGTGACAGGAATAGCAATCAGCCCCAGCATTTT.

This clone has a single count. V usage is TRBV12-3 or TRBV12-4 and J usage is TRBJ1-1, with 7 nucleotides matching TRBD1. V shed 7 bases and J 6 bases; nucleotides not matched to a gene: 8. The CDR3 sequence is 13 residues long. CDR3 coding DNA: TGTGCCAGCACCTTTAGAGACAGGGCTGAAGCTTTCTTT. Protein sequence: CASTFRDRAEAFF.

V is TRBV6-6 and J is TRBJ1-5; D uncertain. Germline assignment: CDR1 MNHNY and CDR2 SVGAGI (reference sequence). With 2 bases removed from V and 0 bases from J, the gap between germline ends came to 11 bases. There are 16 residues in the CDR3. This chain's CDR3 is CASSYPETYSNQPQHF. The DNA for the CDR3 is TGTGCCAGCAGTTACCCCGAGACATATAGCAATCAGCCCCAGCATTTT.

The J gene is TRBJ2-3, the V gene TRBV7-7, with TRBD2 as a possible D gene (6 bases). The CDR3 runs to 15 residues. The germline gives CDR1 SSHAT, CDR2 FNYEAQ (reference sequence). V lost 10 bases to trimming and J lost 0 bases, with 17 bases between them. The CDR3 region is CAISSVGTSTDTQYF. DNA for the CDR3: TGTGCCATCTCTTCGGTCGGGACTAGCACAGATACGCAGTATTTT.

This clone has just a few counts. J is TRBJ1-5 and V is TRBV30, with 7 positions matching TRBD1. Trimming took 2 bases from V and 3 from J; bases not matched to a gene: 7. CDR3 length equals 15 residues. Germline lookup yields CDR1 GTSNPN and CDR2 SVGIG (reference sequence). CDR3 sequence reads: CAWSTQGVYNQPQHF. CDR3 DNA sequence: TGTGCCTGGAGTACTCAGGGGGTTTACAATCAGCCCCAGCATTTT. Filled out from reference TRBV30 and TRBJ1-5, the complete variable domain reads SQTIHQWPATLVQPVGSPLSLECTVEGTSNPNLYWYRQAAGRGLQLLFYSVGIGQISSEVPQNLSASRPQDRQFILSSKKLLLSDSGFYLCAWSTQGVYNQPQHFGDGTRLSIL.